The 27 T cell receptor beta chains below were found in one sample sequenced in a study of T cell repertoires in cytomegalovirus infection. MiXCR was run by TCRdb on the reads, yielding one entry per CDR3 protein. This sample has some 300,000 distinct CDR3 sequences; about 9.1% occur once, and the top ten carry over 2.5%. The sequenced sample was PBMCs. These receptors all come from a human donor in good health (CMV status not recorded). Some clones in this sample may be carry-over from other donors' samples.

The chain has TRBV28 and TRBJ1-1; 7 bases align to TRBD1. The CDR3 is made up of 14 amino acids. CDR1 and CDR2 from the germline V gene are MDHEN and SYDVKM. The V segment lost 7 bases and the J segment 3 bases; nucleotides outside the gene matches: 8. Here the CDR3 DNA reads TGTGCCAGCACCTACAGGGGCCGGGACACTGAAGCTTTCTTT. Translation gives CASTYRGRDTEAFF.

This clonotype showed up just a few times. The V and J genes are TRBV7-8 and TRBJ2-5; 9 positions match TRBD2. Germline values: CDR1 SGHVS, CDR2 FQNEAQ. The CDR3 consists of 15 residues. The V gene end was trimmed by 2 bases and the J gene end by 4 bases; junction bases not matched to a gene: 5. For the CDR3, the DNA is TGTGCCAGCAGCTTAAGGCGGGGGGGCACAGAGACCCAGTACTTC. Amino acid sequence: CASSLRRGGTETQYF.

This clonotype was seen a few times. V and J are TRBV12-3 or TRBV12-4 and TRBJ2-5, with D possibly being TRBD1 (6 bases). The CDR3 spans 15 residues. V lost 0 bases and J lost 3, with 11 bases in between. The CDR3 spells CASSLAGAQKETQYF. In nucleotides, the CDR3 is TGTGCCAGCAGTTTAGCGGGGGCCCAGAAAGAGACCCAGTACTTC.

This clonotype has a count of ten or more. The chain recombines TRBV20-1 with TRBJ1-1, with D maybe TRBD1 (6 bases). This CDR3 contains 12 residues. The germline V and J ends were trimmed by 3 bases and 5 bases, with 10 bases remaining between them. CDR1 is DFQATT, CDR2 SNEGSKA, per germline (reference sequence). In DNA form, the CDR3 reads TGCAGTGCTAGGGGGGGGCGAACTGAAGCTTTCTTT. Translating it yields CSARGGRTEAFF.

This clonotype was picked up many times. The genes are TRBV6-5 and TRBJ2-3; D perhaps matches TRBD1 (6 bases). CDR3 size: 16 residues. Per the germline V gene, CDR1 is MNHEY and CDR2 is SVGAGI. V lost 0 bases, J lost 5 bases, and 15 bases lay in between. The CDR3 sequence: CASSYSRALGGDTQYF. CDR3 DNA sequence: TGTGCCAGCAGTTACTCGAGAGCCCTAGGGGGAGATACGCAGTATTTT.

This clonotype occurred many times. The chain links TRBV20-1 to TRBJ2-7; 9 bases agree with TRBD1. Germline V gene data show CDR1 as DFQATT and CDR2 as SNEGSKA (reference sequence). The CDR3 sequence is 13 residues long. V shed 1 base and J 4 bases; nucleotides not matched to a gene: 2. For the CDR3, the DNA is TGCAGTGCTAGAGCCGGGACAGGGTACGAGCAGTACTTC. It specifies CSARAGTGYEQYF.

This clonotype was seen ten or more times. The chain couples TRBV6-6 to TRBJ1-5; TRBD1 is a possible D gene (6 bases). This CDR3 is 18 amino acids long. V lost 0 bases to trimming and J lost 0 bases, with 15 bases between them. Germline CDR1 reads MNHNY; CDR2 reads SVGAGI (reference sequence). The CDR3 nucleotides are TGTGCCAGCAGTTACTCTTGGCGGGACACCTTTAGCAATCAGCCCCAGCATTTT. This encodes CASSYSWRDTFSNQPQHF.

This clonotype came up many times. This rearrangement joins TRBV7-2 to TRBJ2-7; 11 bases are a match to TRBD1. From germline, CDR1 is SGHTA and CDR2 FQGNSA. V trimming: 5 bases; J trimming: 4 bases; junction bases outside the gene matches: 7. The CDR3 is 15 amino acids. The CDR3 nucleotides are TGTGCCAGCAGCCAAGGACAGGGGGCAGAGTACGAGCAGTACGTC. Translated: CASSQGQGAEYEQYV.

This clonotype was detected ten times or more. The J gene is TRBJ2-6, the V gene TRBV11-3; no reliable D call. CDR3 length: 16 residues. V was shortened by 5 bases and J by 0 bases, with 11 bases between the two germline ends. The V gene's germline CDR1 is SGHNT and CDR2 YENEEA. CDR3 sequence (DNA): TGTGCCAGCAGCCCGCGCAGTCCCTCTGGGGCCAACGTCCTGACTTTC. Encoded protein: CASSPRSPSGANVLTF.

This chain joins TRBV20-1 and TRBJ2-5; perhaps TRBD2 as D (5 bases). Trimming removed 2 bases from V and 5 bases from J, with 15 bases in between. This CDR3 region has 14 residues. CDR1 is DFQATT, CDR2 SNEGSKA, per germline (reference sequence). The CDR3: CSARSQDWTETQYF. The CDR3 nucleotides read TGCAGTGCTAGATCCCAGGACTGGACGGAGACCCAGTACTTC.

Within the sample, this clonotype is medium-sized. The rearrangement joins TRBV7-2 to TRBJ2-1, with a weak D call TRBD2 (5 bases). Deletions cut 4 bases from V and 8 bases from J, with 21 bases between. The CDR3 totals 16 residues. Germline CDR1 is SGHTA and CDR2 is FQGNSA. The CDR3 DNA sequence: TGTGCCAGCAGCTCCCCGATAGGGAGACTTGCGGATGAGCAGTTCTTC. It codes for CASSSPIGRLADEQFF.

The table lists this clonotype with many counts. The chain couples TRBV6-5 to TRBJ1-2; unclear D gene. The V end was cut by 2 bases, the J end by 0 bases, with 7 bases between. CDR1 is MNHEY and CDR2 is SVGAGI in the germline V gene. The CDR3 totals 14 residues. CDR3 region: CASSYREANYGYTF. CDR3 DNA sequence: TGTGCCAGCAGTTACAGGGAAGCTAACTATGGCTACACCTTC.

This clonotype was counted many times. The V gene is TRBV5-6, the J gene TRBJ2-7, with D possibly being TRBD1 (6 bases). V was cut by 4 bases and J by 3 bases, with 11 bases left in between. CDR1 is SGHDT and CDR2 is YYEEEE in the germline V gene. The CDR3 loop spans 13 amino acids. CDR3 nucleotides: TGTGCCAGCAGCCCCGGGACATTCTACGAGCAGTACTTC. Encoded protein: CASSPGTFYEQYF.

The sample holds many counts of this clonotype. The V and J genes are TRBV29-1 and TRBJ2-1; no reliable D call. The CDR3 length is 13 residues. Germline CDR1 SQVTM, CDR2 ANQGSEA. V was trimmed by 6 bases and J by 1 base, leaving 10 bases between them. CDR3 protein: CSVPDGSYNEQFF. CDR3 nucleotide sequence: TGCAGCGTCCCCGACGGGTCCTACAATGAGCAGTTCTTC.

This clonotype was observed at least ten times. The V call is TRBV7-2, the J call TRBJ1-4, with D possibly being TRBD1 (5 bases). The V end was cut by 4 bases, the J end by 5 bases, with 17 bases between. The CDR3 is 16 amino acids. In germline, CDR1 is SGHTA, CDR2 FQGNSA. CDR3 DNA sequence: TGTGCCAGCAGCTATGAAGGCGGCAGGGTGAATGAAAAACTGTTTTTT. Its translation: CASSYEGGRVNEKLFF.

This chain uses TRBV2 with TRBJ2-1; the D gene could be TRBD1 or TRBD2 (5 bases each). Germline loops: CDR1 SNHLY, CDR2 FYNNEI. The CDR3 has 14 residues. V lost 6 bases and J 6 bases, leaving 15 bases between the germline ends. CDR3: CASSTGQFGNEQFF. The CDR3 region has the DNA TGTGCCAGCAGCACGGGGCAGTTTGGCAATGAGCAGTTCTTC.

This sequence joins TRBV13 and TRBJ2-5; D possibly corresponds to TRBD2 (6 bases). This CDR3 has 14 residues. V was clipped by 5 bases and J by 5 bases, with 15 bases between them. Looked up from germline, CDR1 is PRHDT and CDR2 is FYEKMQ (reference sequence). The CDR3 DNA follows: TGTGCCAGCAGCACCGCTAGGGCGGGGGAGACCCAGTACTTC. Translated, it gives CASSTARAGETQYF. The whole variable domain, filled in from reference TRBV13 and TRBJ2-5, reads AAGVIQSPRHLIKEKRETATLKCYPIPRHDTVYWYQQGPGQDPQFLISFYEKMQSDKGSIPDRFSAQQFSDYHSELNMSSLELGDSALYFCASSTARAGETQYFGPGTRLLVL.

This clonotype has a count of ten or more. The chain uses TRBV2 and TRBJ2-1, with 7 positions matching TRBD1. Unmatched junction bases numbered 3, after V lost 4 bases and J lost 0 bases. This CDR3 spans 15 amino acids. Germline V gives CDR1 SNHLY, CDR2 FYNNEI. CDR3 protein: CASSGTGSSYNEQFF. As DNA, the CDR3 is TGTGCCAGCAGTGGGACAGGAAGCTCCTACAATGAGCAGTTCTTC.

Many counts were recorded for this clonotype. The rearrangement joins TRBV27 to TRBJ2-6; maybe TRBD1 (5 bases). V lost 2 bases and J lost 0, with 11 bases in between. The CDR3 length is 17 residues. Germline V gives CDR1 MNHEY, CDR2 SMNVEV (reference sequence). This chain's CDR3 is CASSLQGATSGANVLTF. For the CDR3, the DNA is TGTGCCAGCAGTTTACAGGGTGCAACCTCTGGGGCCAACGTCCTGACTTTC.

This clonotype has a count of ten or more. The CDR3 protein is CASSFRTPGELFF. DNA for the CDR3: TGTGCCAGCAGTTTTAGGACGCCCGGGGAGCTGTTTTTT. This chain links TRBV28 with TRBJ2-2, with D unresolved. The germline V and J ends were trimmed by 3 bases and 6 bases, with 8 bases remaining between them. The CDR3 runs 13 residues. CDR1 and CDR2 from the germline V gene are MDHEN and SYDVKM.

This clonotype was observed a few times. V usage is TRBV20-1 and J usage is TRBJ1-5; tentatively, D is TRBD1 (5 bases). Trimming removed 6 bases from V and 0 bases from J, with 12 bases in between. The CDR3 has 14 amino acids. The germline V gene has CDR1 DFQATT and CDR2 SNEGSKA (reference sequence). The CDR3 is CSAFRGASNQPQHF. In DNA form, the CDR3 reads TGCAGTGCCTTCCGGGGCGCTAGCAATCAGCCCCAGCATTTT.

The chain has TRBV5-1 and TRBJ1-6; TRBD1 matches 7 bases. CDR1 is SGHRS and CDR2 is YFSETQ in the germline V gene. CDR3 size: 18 residues. V lost 2 bases, J lost 9 bases, and 17 bases stayed unmatched. The DNA of the CDR3 is TGCGCCAGCAGCTTTCGCTCCGGGACAGAATTCAGGAGTTCACCCCTCCACTTT. This encodes CASSFRSGTEFRSSPLHF.

This clonotype was observed at least ten times. This chain joins TRBV12-3 or TRBV12-4 and TRBJ2-1, with 7 bases aligning to TRBD1. The CDR3 has 16 residues. J lost 4 bases, V lost 2 bases, and 8 bases had no gene match. DNA of the CDR3: TGTGCCAGCAGTTTAATTTACGGGACAGCGTACAATGAGCAGTTCTTC. It specifies CASSLIYGTAYNEQFF.

This clonotype was seen many times. The rearrangement links TRBV28 to TRBJ2-1; D is uncertain. The V and J ends lost 6 bases and 3 bases respectively, with 9 bases between them. Germline CDR1 MDHEN, CDR2 SYDVKM. CDR3 length: 13 residues. Here the CDR3 reads CASRTYSYNEQFF. CDR3 bases: TGTGCCAGCAGGACCTACAGCTACAATGAGCAGTTCTTC.

Ten or more counts support this clonotype. The rearrangement uses TRBV28 and TRBJ1-4; no reliable D call. V lost 2 bases and J 7 bases, leaving 5 bases between the germline ends. Looked up from germline, CDR1 is MDHEN and CDR2 is SYDVKM. The CDR3 loop spans 12 amino acids. CDR3 coding DNA: TGTGCCAGCAGTTTAATCCGTGAAAAACTGTTTTTT. Translated, it gives CASSLIREKLFF.

This clonotype was counted many times. The chain recombines TRBV6-2 or TRBV6-3 with TRBJ1-1; D ambiguous. The CDR3 contains 14 residues. Germline CDR1 MNHEY, CDR2 SVGEGT. Trimming pared 5 bases from V and 0 bases from J, leaving 10 bases between. The CDR3: CASSRQSMNTEAFF. The CDR3 DNA is TGTGCCAGCAGTAGGCAGTCGATGAACACTGAAGCTTTCTTT.

This clonotype has a handful of counts. The genes are TRBV5-6 and TRBJ2-1, with D possibly being TRBD2 (7 bases). The CDR3 has 14 amino acids. CDR1 and CDR2 from the germline V gene are SGHDT and YYEEEE. With 4 bases removed from V and 5 bases from J, the gap between germline ends came to 13 bases. CDR3 DNA sequence: TGTGCCAGCAGCGGGGGGGGCCCGAACAATGAGCAGTTCTTC. It is translated as CASSGGGPNNEQFF. Together with reference TRBV5-6 and TRBJ2-1, the CDR3 gives the full variable domain: DAGVTQSPTHLIKTRGQQVTLRCSPKSGHDTVSWYQQALGQGPQFIFQYYEEEERQRGNFPDRFSGHQFPNYSSELNVNALLLGDSALYLCASSGGGPNNEQFFGPGTRLTVL.